The sequence of this TCR beta chain was determined in a study of long-term antiretroviral therapy in people with HIV. Two or more post-ART PBMC samples, plus at least one pre-ART sample, were available for each donor. Each HIV participant was treated in the United States. Held in samples before DNA extraction were roughly 0.95-11 million cryopreserved PBMC. Sequencing relied on immunoSEQ assay v3.0, run at survey level. Libraries were prepared by immunoSEQ multiplex PCR; TCRdb keeps only in-frame clonotypes and omits some of them. The table has 37,000 or so clones, more than 80% seen once; the top ten hold approximately 5.5%. Trimming took 4 bases from V and 0 from J, leaving 8 bases between them. The CDR3 length is 14 residues. Germline CDR1 is SGDLS and CDR2 is YYNGEE. Broader study findings: Blood draws took place between the mid-2000s and the late 2010s and possibly involved older ART regimens.

Comment on this clone: As yet, its antigen is unknown.

The source of this sequence is a man younger than 45 with HIV. Here the sequenced sample was unsorted PBMCs, taken 3.4 years after starting antiretroviral therapy. J is TRBJ2-1 and V is TRBV9; D remains unclear. The CDR3 spells CASSPKGSYNEQFF. In DNA form, the CDR3 reads TGTGCCAGCAGCCCCAAAGGCTCCTACAATGAGCAGTTCTTC.